This T cell receptor (beta chain) was found in a study of metastatic and nonmetastatic thyroid tumors. Study details: Repertoires from blood and tumor or nodule tissue of malignant and benign thyroid patients were compared.

This clone was observed many times. It may be a read error: a sequence one base away is much more abundant. The sample holds other DNA sequences that translate to the same CDR3. Thyroid surgery was preceded by no treatment in any patient. TCRdb re-called clones via MiXCR from the PCR reads. Of about 92,000 clones in the sample, 14% to 15% were seen once. The CDR3 length is 14 residues. CDR1 is MDHEN and CDR2 is SYDVKM in the germline V gene. Sequenced: blood. The chain joins TRBV28 to TRBJ2-2; the D gene could be TRBD1 or TRBD2 (6 bases each). The receptor was derived from a female donor with papillary thyroid cancer or a benign thyroid nodule (not recorded which). Some clones in this sample may be carry-over from other donors' samples. CDR3 DNA sequence: TGTGCCAGCATTAGCGGACAGCCCACCGGTGAGCTGTTTTTT. Its translation: CASISGQPTGELFF.